These T cell receptor beta chains were read from a single sample in a study of blood T cell repertoires in COVID-19. Clones were sequenced by immunoSEQ multiplex PCR, and TCRdb holds only the in-frame ones, with some missing. The profile shows over 90,000 clones, about 89% of them singletons. Material for sequencing was peripheral blood. These receptors were taken from an older woman with acute or convalescent COVID-19. Each CDR3 is given with its conserved first and last residue. The order of the fields is V gene, D gene, clone size, J gene, CDR3 DNA, CDR3 protein. A D gene is named only where the DNA matches it firmly. Clone size is stated in some rows and not others, as once, few, many or a class when expanded.

>TRBV23-1|TRBD2|NA|TRBJ2-2
TGCGCCAGCAGTCCTTCCGGGACTAGCGGTGACGGGGAGCTGTTTTTT
CASSPSGTSGDGELFF
>TRBV6-5|TRBD2|NA|TRBJ2-1
TGTGCCAGCAGCTTCGCGGGGGTCTCCTACAATGAGCAGTTCTTC
CASSFAGVSYNEQFF
>TRBV27|NA|NA|TRBJ1-4
TGTGCCAGCGGAACCCAGGCCGTACGTGAAAAACTGTTTTTT
CASGTQAVREKLFF
>TRBV24-1|TRBD1|NA|TRBJ1-2
TGTGCCACCAGTGATTCGGGACAGGCGTTGGGCTACACCTTC
CATSDSGQALGYTF
>TRBV7-8|NA|NA|TRBJ2-7
TGTGCCAGCAGCTTAGCGGACATCTACGAGCAGTACTTC
CASSLADIYEQYF
>TRBV5-1|NA|NA|TRBJ2-6
TGCGCCAGCAGCTTGGCTGGCGGATCTGGGGCCAACGTCCTGACTTTC
CASSLAGGSGANVLTF
>TRBV6-5|TRBD1|NA|TRBJ1-2
TGTGCCAGCCAAGCGGACAGGGTGATTGGCTACACCTTC
CASQADRVIGYTF
>TRBV9|NA|NA|TRBJ2-2
TGTGCCAGCAGCGTATCCGGGGGACAGAGGGAGCTGTTTTTT
CASSVSGGQRELFF
>TRBV19|NA|NA|TRBJ2-7
TGTGCCAGTAGATCAGGGCAGGGGTGGAACGAGCAGTACTTC
CASRSGQGWNEQYF
>TRBV6-5|NA|NA|TRBJ1-1
TGTGCCGGCCGGACAGACGAGGTCGCTGAAGCTTTCTTT
CAGRTDEVAEAFF
>TRBV7-9|TRBD1|NA|TRBJ1-4
TGTGCCAGCAGCTTAGGGGGTGCAGGGGGAGAAGAAAAACTGTTTTTT
CASSLGGAGGEEKLFF
>TRBV29-1|TRBD1|NA|TRBJ2-5
TGCAGCGTCATCGAGGTAGGGGGCGAAGAGACCCAGTACTTC
CSVIEVGGEETQYF
>TRBV6-6|TRBD1|NA|TRBJ1-1
TGTGCCAGCAGCCAGGGGGCCTCAATGAACACTGAAGCTTTCTTT
CASSQGASMNTEAFF
>TRBV6-1|NA|NA|TRBJ2-7
TGTGCCAGCAGTGAAAATAGACAGATGTACGAGCAGTACTTC
CASSENRQMYEQYF
>TRBV27|TRBD1|once|TRBJ1-1
TGTGCCAGCGGAAGGGACAGGGAGGGCACTGAAGCTTTCTTT
CASGRDREGTEAFF
>TRBV24-1|TRBD1|NA|TRBJ2-5
TGTGCCACCAGTGACCCCGGACAGGGAGAGGCCCAGTACTTC
CATSDPGQGEAQYF
>TRBV6-5|NA|NA|TRBJ2-7
TGTGCCAGCAGTTACTCGAAAGGCGGGGTTACCTACGAGCAGTACTTC
CASSYSKGGVTYEQYF
>TRBV6-1|NA|NA|TRBJ1-1
TGTGCCAGCAGTGAATCTTGGTTTCGGGTATTAAACACTGAAGCTTTCTTT
CASSESWFRVLNTEAFF
>TRBV27|TRBD1|NA|TRBJ1-5
TGTGCCAGCAGTTTCGCAGGGGGCGGCAATCAGCCCCAGCATTTT
CASSFAGGGNQPQHF
>TRBV18|NA|NA|TRBJ2-1
TGTGCCAGCTCACCTTGGTTAGGCGGAATCGGGGACAATGAGCAGTTCTTC
CASSPWLGGIGDNEQFF
>TRBV20-1|TRBD2|few|TRBJ2-5
TGCAGTGCTAGAGGGGGACTAGCGGGCCACTTC
CSARGGLAGHF
>TRBV27|NA|NA|TRBJ1-6
TGTGCCAGCAGTTCCCAACAATATCGACAGACTTCACCCCTCCACTTT
CASSSQQYRQTSPLHF
>TRBV18|NA|once|TRBJ2-6
TGTGCCAGCTCAAAGATGGCAGGAAGCTCTGGGGCCAACGTCCTGACTTTC
CASSKMAGSSGANVLTF
>TRBV2|TRBD1|NA|TRBJ1-1
TGTGCCAGCAGCGGGACAGAGGCTAACACTGAAGCTTTCTTT
CASSGTEANTEAFF
>TRBV6-5|TRBD1|NA|TRBJ1-2
TGTGCCAGCAGTTACGGCGCCCAGGACAGGGGAAAAGGCTACACCTTC
CASSYGAQDRGKGYTF
>TRBV19|NA|NA|TRBJ1-5
TGTGCCAGTAGTATCCCGGGGCAGCCCCAGCATTTT
CASSIPGQPQHF
>TRBV6-2/TRBV6-3|NA|NA|TRBJ2-3
TGTGCCAGCAGCAACGACATCCCCCGCACAGATACGCAGTATTTT
CASSNDIPRTDTQYF
>TRBV18|NA|NA|TRBJ2-2
TGTGCCAGCTCACCAACCAGGGCGGGGTCCGGGGAGCTGTTTTTT
CASSPTRAGSGELFF
>TRBV15|TRBD1|NA|TRBJ2-5
TGTGCCACCAGCGCTGACTCAAACAGGGGCCGACAAGAGACCCAGTACTTC
CATSADSNRGRQETQYF
>TRBV19|NA|NA|TRBJ1-1
TGTGCCAGTAGTCTAACAGGGAACACTGAAGCTTTCTTT
CASSLTGNTEAFF
>TRBV6-5|TRBD2|NA|TRBJ2-7
TGTGCCAGCAGGTTGACTAGCGCGAGCTCCTACGAGCAGTACTTC
CASRLTSASSYEQYF
>TRBV4-2|NA|NA|TRBJ2-1
TGTGCCAGCAGACCGGGCGGGGACTCCTACAATGAGCAGTTCTTC
CASRPGGDSYNEQFF
>TRBV19|TRBD1|NA|TRBJ1-5
TGTGCCAGTAGTATCAGGGGGCCAGGGGGCAATCAGCCCCAGCATTTT
CASSIRGPGGNQPQHF
>TRBV30|TRBD1|NA|TRBJ2-7
TGTGCCTGGGCGGCAGGGACAGGGACCTACGAGCAGTACTTC
CAWAAGTGTYEQYF
>TRBV28|NA|NA|TRBJ1-1
TGTGCCAGCAGTCCGCGATTGAACACTGAAGCTTTCTTT
CASSPRLNTEAFF
>TRBV2|NA|NA|TRBJ1-5
TGTGCCAGCAGGACCGGGGGGGAGATATTGCATTTT
CASRTGGEILHF
>TRBV28|NA|NA|TRBJ2-2
TGTGCCAGCAGGACCCCCGAGGGATTCGGCACCGGGGAGCTGTTTTTT
CASRTPEGFGTGELFF
>TRBV7-2|NA|NA|TRBJ2-4
TGTGCCAGCAGCTCAAACAGGGTTGAGAACATTCAGTACTTC
CASSSNRVENIQYF
>TRBV24-1|TRBD1|NA|TRBJ1-2
TGTGCCACCAAGGTAGGGGGCGCGGGCTACACCTTC
CATKVGGAGYTF
>TRBV5-1|TRBD1|NA|TRBJ2-5
TGCGCCAGCAGCCCCCAAGGATCGCCGGGACAGGGGGCGCGAGGCGGGACGGTCGGAGAGACCCAGTACTTC
CASSPQGSPGQGARGGTVGETQYF
>TRBV19|NA|once|TRBJ1-5
TGTGCCAGTAGTAGTCTCTGGGACACTGCCCATCAGCCCCAGCATTTT
CASSSLWDTAHQPQHF
>TRBV6-4|TRBD2|NA|TRBJ2-3
TGTGCCAACCCGGGACTAGCGGGAGGGGGAAGCGAGGATACGCAGTATTTT
CANPGLAGGGSEDTQYF
>TRBV11-3|TRBD2|NA|TRBJ2-1
TGTGCCAGCAGCTTGTCTAGCGGGACTAACGTTGAGCAGTTCTTC
CASSLSSGTNVEQFF